This T cell receptor beta chain was identified in a study of cytomegalovirus exposure and HLA in healthy donors. The overall study: Genetic ancestry analysis placed about 80% of the 398 donors that were genotyped in the Caucasian-associated cluster. Study findings and constraints: A later analysis found common viral pathogens apparently linked to several of the most significant clusters.

All the people who gave samples were healthy bone marrow donors. Worth noting for this clone: As yet, its antigen is unknown.

It was with 60 Vbeta and 13 Jbeta primers that the PCR ran. Measured with immunoSEQ multiplex PCR; TCRdb has only the in-frame clones, and not every one. The sample lists 130,000 or so clones, 70% to 85% occurring once. Trimming cost V 5 bases and J 10 bases, with 15 bases left between them. Germline CDR1 SGHTS, CDR2 YDEGEE. CDR3 length: 13 residues. Sequences were obtained from PBMCs. The gene calls are TRBV5-8 and TRBJ1-4; no clear D gene. This TCR was sampled from a man aged 18 to 35 in good health and CMV-seronegative. CDR3 nucleotide sequence: TGTGCCAGCAGGGGAGGTTATTCTGCAAAACTGTTTTTT. Translating gives CASRGGYSAKLFF.